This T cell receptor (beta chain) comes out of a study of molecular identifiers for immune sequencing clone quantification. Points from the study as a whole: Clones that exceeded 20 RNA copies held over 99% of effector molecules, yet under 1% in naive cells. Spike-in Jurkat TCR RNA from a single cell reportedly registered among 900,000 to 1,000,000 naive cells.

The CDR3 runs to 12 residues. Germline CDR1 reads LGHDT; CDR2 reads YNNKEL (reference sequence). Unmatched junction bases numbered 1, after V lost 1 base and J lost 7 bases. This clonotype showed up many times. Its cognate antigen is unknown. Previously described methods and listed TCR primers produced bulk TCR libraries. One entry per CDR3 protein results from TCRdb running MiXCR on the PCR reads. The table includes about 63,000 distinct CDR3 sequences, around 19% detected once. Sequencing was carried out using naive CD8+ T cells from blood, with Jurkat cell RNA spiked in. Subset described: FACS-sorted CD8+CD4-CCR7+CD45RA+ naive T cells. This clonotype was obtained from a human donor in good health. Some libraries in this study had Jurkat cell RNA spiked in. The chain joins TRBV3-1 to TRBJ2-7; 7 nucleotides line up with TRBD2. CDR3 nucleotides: TGTGCCAGCAGCCAAGGGGACTATGAGCAGTACTTC. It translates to CASSQGDYEQYF.